What follows are 13 T cell receptor beta chains derived from one specimen sequenced in a study of response to subunit inactivated influenza vaccine. TCRdb re-called the RT-PCR reads through MiXCR, storing one row per CDR3 protein. Altogether 500,000 to 550,000 distinct CDR3 sequences are present, under 8.5% being singletons, with the ten largest covering roughly 13%. The material sequenced was PBMCs from blood, taken about 23 months after vaccination. All receptors come from a man between 45 and 75 years old who received an inactivated influenza vaccine.

The chain combines TRBV2 with TRBJ2-4; the D is unclear. V lost 3 bases and J 0 bases, leaving 12 bases between the germline ends. Germline V CDR1 and CDR2: SNHLY, FYNNEI. The CDR3 loop spans 16 amino acids. Here the CDR3 DNA reads TGTGCCAGCAGTGATGCCGGAACACTAGCCAAAAACATTCAGTACTTC. Its protein is CASSDAGTLAKNIQYF.

This clonotype turned up a few times. The chain couples TRBV3-1 to TRBJ2-7; D ambiguous. The V and J ends lost 2 bases and 3 bases respectively, with 8 bases between them. In germline, CDR1 is LGHDT, CDR2 YNNKEL (reference sequence). The CDR3 runs to 13 residues. The CDR3 DNA sequence: TGTGCCAGCAGCCAAATTGCCCACTACGAGCAGTACTTC. It specifies CASSQIAHYEQYF.

Concerning this clonotype: A much larger clone lies one base from this, so it may be a read error. The rearrangement links TRBV5-1 to TRBJ2-7; 7 nucleotides match TRBD1. This CDR3 is built from 15 residues. Unmatched junction bases numbered 7, after V lost 1 base and J lost 3 bases. Germline CDR1 SGHRS, CDR2 YFSETQ. CDR3 nucleotides: TGCGCCAGCAGCTTGACAGGGGCCCTCCACTACGAGCAGTACTTC. Protein product: CASSLTGALHYEQYF.

This clonotype was detected many times. The V gene is TRBV12-3 or TRBV12-4, the J gene TRBJ1-5; the D is unclear. The CDR3 has 13 residues. The V end lost 5 bases, the J end lost 2 bases, and 7 bases lay between the germline ends. CDR3 amino acids: CASSRGGNQPQHF. The CDR3, as DNA: TGTGCCAGCAGTCGGGGTGGCAATCAGCCCCAGCATTTT.

This clonotype was seen repeatedly, ten times or more. The chain carries TRBV5-1 and TRBJ1-2; no clear D. With 0 bases removed from V and 6 bases from J, the gap between germline ends came to 24 bases. This CDR3 contains 18 residues. CDR1 SGHRS and CDR2 YFSETQ come from the germline V gene. As DNA, the CDR3 is TGCGCCAGCAGCTTGGTTGACCCCTCACTGCAACCCAAGCATGGCTACACCTTC. Its translation: CASSLVDPSLQPKHGYTF.

This clonotype was seen repeatedly, ten times or more. The rearrangement joins TRBV29-1 to TRBJ1-1, with D perhaps TRBD1 (5 bases). The CDR3 consists of 14 residues. CDR1 and CDR2 (germline): SQVTM, ANQGSEA. V lost 4 bases, J lost 0 bases, and 12 bases lay in between. The CDR3 reads CSVGPGGMNTEAFF. In DNA, the CDR3 is TGCAGCGTTGGACCTGGGGGGATGAACACTGAAGCTTTCTTT.

V is TRBV3-1 and J is TRBJ2-3; the D is unclear. The germline gives CDR1 LGHDT, CDR2 YNNKEL (reference sequence). Trimming stripped 3 bases from V and 2 bases from J, with 12 bases between. The CDR3 sequence is 15 residues long. The CDR3 coding sequence is TGTGCCAGCAGCCAGAGTCATCAGCCCACAGATACGCAGTATTTT. Translating gives CASSQSHQPTDTQYF.

V is TRBV7-2 and J is TRBJ2-1; 7 nucleotides line up with TRBD1. Germline CDR1 and CDR2: SGHTA and FQGNSA. Trimming took 5 bases from V and 7 from J; bases not matched to a gene: 11. This CDR3 spans 15 amino acids. The CDR3 sequence is CASSERGQLQNEQFF. CDR3 bases: TGTGCCAGCAGCGAGAGGGGACAGCTGCAAAATGAGCAGTTCTTC.

The CDR3 is CASSLGLAGGNQPQHF. The CDR3 DNA sequence: TGTGCCAGCAGCTTAGGCTTGGCAGGAGGCAATCAGCCCCAGCATTTT. This chain links TRBV7-2 with TRBJ1-5; D gene ambiguous. The CDR3 consists of 16 residues. Trimming took off 1 base at V and 2 bases at J, with 12 bases between the two ends. Germline loops: CDR1 SGHTA, CDR2 FQGNSA.

This clonotype turned up a few times. The V and J genes are TRBV29-1 and TRBJ2-3, with TRBD2 matching 11 bases. Germline V gene lookup returns CDR1 SQVTM and CDR2 ANQGSEA. The CDR3 runs 16 residues. The V and J ends lost 0 bases and 5 bases, in that order; junction bases with no gene match: 7. Here the CDR3 reads CSVEDGGLAVRDTQYF. CDR3 in DNA: TGCAGCGTTGAAGATGGGGGACTAGCGGTGAGAGATACGCAGTATTTT.

The CDR3 is CASSPIDTVSYEQYF. The CDR3 bases are TGTGCCAGCAGCCCGATCGACACCGTCTCCTACGAGCAGTACTTC. This rearrangement joins TRBV4-2 to TRBJ2-7; D unclear. V lost 4 bases and J lost 0, with 13 bases in between. Germline V lookup: CDR1 LGHNA, CDR2 YNFKEQ. This CDR3 has 15 amino acids.

In this sample, this clonotype turned up many times. The CDR3 DNA follows: TGTGCCAGCAGTACAGGGACAGGGGGCAAAAAACTGTTTTTT. Its translation is CASSTGTGGKKLFF. This chain joins TRBV12-3 or TRBV12-4 and TRBJ1-4; 12 bases are a match to TRBD1. CDR3 length equals 14 residues. V lost 5 bases, J lost 9 bases, and 4 bases stayed unmatched.

The rearrangement joins TRBV18 to TRBJ1-1, with D uncertain. This CDR3 region has 12 residues. The germline V gene encodes CDR1 KGHSH and CDR2 LQKENI. The V end was cut by 4 bases, the J end by 5 bases, with 8 bases between. This chain's CDR3 is CASSHEKTEAFF. CDR3 DNA: TGTGCCAGCTCACACGAAAAGACTGAAGCTTTCTTT.